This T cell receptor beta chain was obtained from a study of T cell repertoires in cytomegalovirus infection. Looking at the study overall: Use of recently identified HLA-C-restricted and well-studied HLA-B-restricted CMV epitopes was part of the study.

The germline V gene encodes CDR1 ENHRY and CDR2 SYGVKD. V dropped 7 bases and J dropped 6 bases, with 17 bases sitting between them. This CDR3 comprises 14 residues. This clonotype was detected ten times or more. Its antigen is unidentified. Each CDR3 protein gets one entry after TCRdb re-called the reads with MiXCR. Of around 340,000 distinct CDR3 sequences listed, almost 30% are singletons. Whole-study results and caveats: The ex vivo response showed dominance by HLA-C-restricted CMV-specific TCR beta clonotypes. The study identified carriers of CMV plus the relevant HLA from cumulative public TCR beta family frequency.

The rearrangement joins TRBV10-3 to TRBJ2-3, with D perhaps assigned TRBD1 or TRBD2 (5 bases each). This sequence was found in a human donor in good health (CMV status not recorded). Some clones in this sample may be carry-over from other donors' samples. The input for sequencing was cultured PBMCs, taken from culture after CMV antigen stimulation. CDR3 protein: CAIKEGRQADTQYF. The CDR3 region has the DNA TGTGCCATCAAAGAGGGACGGCAGGCGGATACGCAGTATTTT.